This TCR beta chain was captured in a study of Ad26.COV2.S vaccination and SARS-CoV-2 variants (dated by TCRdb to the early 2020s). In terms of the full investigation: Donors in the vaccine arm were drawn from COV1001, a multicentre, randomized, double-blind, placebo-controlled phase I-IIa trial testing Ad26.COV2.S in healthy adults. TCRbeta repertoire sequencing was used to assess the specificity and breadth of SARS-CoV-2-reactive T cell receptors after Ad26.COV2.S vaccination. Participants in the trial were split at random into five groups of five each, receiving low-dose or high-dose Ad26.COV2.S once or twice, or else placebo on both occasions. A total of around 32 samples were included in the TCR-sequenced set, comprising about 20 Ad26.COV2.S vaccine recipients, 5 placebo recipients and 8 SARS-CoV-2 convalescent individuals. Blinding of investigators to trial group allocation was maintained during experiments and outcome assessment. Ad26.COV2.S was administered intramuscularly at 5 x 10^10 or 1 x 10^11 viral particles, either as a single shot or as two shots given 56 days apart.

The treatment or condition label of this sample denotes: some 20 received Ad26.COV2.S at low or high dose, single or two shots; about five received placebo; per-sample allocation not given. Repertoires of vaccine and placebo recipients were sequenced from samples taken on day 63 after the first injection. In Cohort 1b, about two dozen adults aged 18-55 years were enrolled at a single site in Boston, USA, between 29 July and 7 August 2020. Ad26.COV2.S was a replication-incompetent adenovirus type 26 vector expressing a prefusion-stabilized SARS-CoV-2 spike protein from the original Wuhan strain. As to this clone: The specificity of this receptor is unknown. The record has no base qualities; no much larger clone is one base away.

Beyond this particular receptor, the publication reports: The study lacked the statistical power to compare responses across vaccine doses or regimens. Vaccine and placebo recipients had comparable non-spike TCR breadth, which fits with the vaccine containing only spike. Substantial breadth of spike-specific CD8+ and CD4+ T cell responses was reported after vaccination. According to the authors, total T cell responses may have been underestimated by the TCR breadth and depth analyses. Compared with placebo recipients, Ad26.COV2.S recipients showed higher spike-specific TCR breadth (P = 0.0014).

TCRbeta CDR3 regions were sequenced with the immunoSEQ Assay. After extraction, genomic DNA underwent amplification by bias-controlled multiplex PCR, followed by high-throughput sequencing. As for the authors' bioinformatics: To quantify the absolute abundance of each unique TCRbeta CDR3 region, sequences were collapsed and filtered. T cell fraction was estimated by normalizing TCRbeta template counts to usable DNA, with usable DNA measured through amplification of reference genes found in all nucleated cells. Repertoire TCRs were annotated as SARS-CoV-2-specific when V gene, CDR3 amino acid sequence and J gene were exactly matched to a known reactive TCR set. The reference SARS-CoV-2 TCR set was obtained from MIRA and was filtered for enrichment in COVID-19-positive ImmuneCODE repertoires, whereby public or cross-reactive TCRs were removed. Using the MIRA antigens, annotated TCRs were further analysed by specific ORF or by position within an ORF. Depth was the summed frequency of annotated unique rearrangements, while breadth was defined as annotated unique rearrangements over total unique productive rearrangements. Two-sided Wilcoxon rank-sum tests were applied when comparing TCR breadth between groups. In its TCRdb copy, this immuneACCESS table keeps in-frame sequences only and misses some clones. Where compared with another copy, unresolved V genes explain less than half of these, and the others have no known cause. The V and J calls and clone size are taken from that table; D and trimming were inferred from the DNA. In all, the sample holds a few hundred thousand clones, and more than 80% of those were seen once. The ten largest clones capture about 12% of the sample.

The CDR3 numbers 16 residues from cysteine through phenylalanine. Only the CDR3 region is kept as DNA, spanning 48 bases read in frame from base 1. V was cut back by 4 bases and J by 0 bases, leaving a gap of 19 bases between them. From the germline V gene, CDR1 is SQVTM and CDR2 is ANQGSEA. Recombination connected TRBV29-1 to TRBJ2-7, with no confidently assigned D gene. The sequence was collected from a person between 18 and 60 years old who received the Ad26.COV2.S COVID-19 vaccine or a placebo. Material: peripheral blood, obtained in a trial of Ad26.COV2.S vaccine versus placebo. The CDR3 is CSVVPGVGESSYEQYF. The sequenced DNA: TGCAGCGTTGTCCCAGGTGTAGGCGAAAGCTCCTACGAGCAGTACTTC.